This T cell receptor (beta chain) was recorded in a study of shared clonotypes between healthy human individuals (dated by TCRdb to 2018 to 2021). In the study overall: Two women and a few men aged 18 to 49 years were included in the cohort. For each donor, CD4 naive and CD4 memory were each run on three plates, CD8 naive on two plates, and CD8 memory on one plate. Blood TCR repertoires of about 5 healthy adults were deeply sequenced to estimate repertoire size and the extent of clonotype sharing between individuals. To increase sequencing depth and limit assay-specific biases, different laboratories used diverse techniques to prepare libraries and sequence TCR repertoires. Each donor's leukapheresis produced roughly between roughly 0.85 and 9 billion PBMCs.

Trimming costs V 5 bases and J 4 bases, and their ends lie 8 bases apart. Looking up the germline V gene (reference sequence) yields CDR1 SEHNR and CDR2 FQNEAQ. Reading from cysteine to phenylalanine, the CDR3 counts 12 amino acids. The entry retains the CDR3 DNA only, 36 bases that are in frame from base 1. As concerns this clone: No antigen is known for it. It has no much larger one-base neighbor in the sample; base qualities were not kept.

Using the deep immunoSEQ assay, multiplex PCR amplified TCR CDR3 regions from genomic DNA. Genomic DNA extracted from each cell subset was distributed evenly over all wells of several immunoSEQ 96-well plates, and each plate served as one replicate. For sorted subsets, around 0.2 ug of genomic DNA, equivalent to about 30,000 T cell genomes, went into each replicate PCR. The purified libraries were quantified using a Qubit 3.0 fluorometer, sized with a Bioanalyzer 2100, and then quantified again using the KAPA Library Quantification kit. A separate single-read 150-cycle Illumina NextSeq 550 flow cell was used to sequence each immunoSEQ 96-well plate. Processing in the source paper ran as follows. Because the immunoSEQ output included only junctional sequences and no quality scores, the filtering could not be the same as the filtering used for full-length reads. Sequences were annotated with PyIR, a Python wrapper for IgBLAST v1.9, and V/J genes and CDR3 were assigned using IMGT germline references. Reads with weak V/J assignments (E-value above 1e-6), missing CDR3, stop codons, out-of-frame junctions, or ambiguous translated residues were removed. A V3J clonotype was defined by an identical inferred V gene, J gene, and CDR3 amino acid sequence. To compute the percentage overlap between repertoires, the number of shared unique clonotypes was divided by the size of the smaller repertoire. RTK rarefaction, the Chao1 estimator, and Recon v2.1 estimates of unobserved clonotypes were used to assess repertoire richness. Generation probabilities for all TCRbeta clonotypes obtained by the gDNA method from four donors were computed using OLGA. TCRdb's version of the immuneACCESS table is confined to in-frame rearrangements and falls short of the full clone set. An unresolved V gene accounts for under half of the shortfall where checked; the remainder is of unknown origin. V, J and clone size are taken as reported in that table, and D and trimming were inferred from the DNA itself. This sample lists hundreds of thousands of clones; 85% to 95% were detected once. In total, the top ten clones hold 0.11% of the sample.

CD8 naive samples were CD45RO-negative cells positively selected for CCR7, giving a CD45RA+CCR7+ population that excluded TemRA cells. Donors were healthy HIV-negative adults with no recently reported acute infections or vaccinations. Every donor was a Caucasian adult residing in Nashville, Tennessee, USA. Blood was collected by leukapheresis, and PBMCs were isolated by Ficoll-Histopaque density gradient centrifugation and then cryopreserved in liquid nitrogen vapor phase. Purity and quantity of every magnetically sorted T cell population were checked by analytical flow cytometry. Each sorted fraction had its genomic DNA isolated and then quantified by UV absorbance on a Nanodrop 2000c. Findings and caveats that apply to the study as a whole: Naive subsets generally had larger estimated clonotype richness than memory subsets. Incomplete sequencing was indicated by rarefaction of sorted-subset datasets, despite the large sequencing depth. Across a few donors, roughly 5.1% of naive CD4, approximately 4% of naive CD8, 2% to 2.5% of memory CD4, and 0.3% to 0.45% of memory CD8 clonotypes were shared. Clonotypes shared by all four sorted-subset donors showed higher generation probabilities than non-shared clonotypes. Because the study included only a small number of donors, the genetic and exposure-history diversity represented was limited. Sampling was restricted to blood, and TCR repertoires in tissues likely differ from the TCR repertoires found in blood. Pairwise subsampling indicated that sequencing depth was expected to affect the degree of clonotype sharing among donors.

Sequenced sample: naive CD8+ T cells sorted from blood. The sample's cell subset or site label, in plain terms: CD45RA+CCR7+. This TCR was recovered from a woman aged 30 to 39 in good health. The chain uses TRBV7-9 and TRBJ1-1; too little of a D gene remains to name it. The DNA is as follows: TGTGCCAGCAGCGTTACAGTCACTGAAGCTTTCTTT. The resulting protein is CASSVTVTEAFF.